This T cell receptor (beta chain) was found in a study of T cells in Graves' hyperthyroidism and ophthalmopathy. Study findings and constraints: Among clonotypes expanded in thyroid above 0.001, most were also found in blood.

What was amplified from RNA transcripts were TCR beta CDR3 regions. HTBI primers were employed in a first-round RT-PCR of the TCR CDR3. A single record per CDR3 protein comes from TCRdb applying MiXCR to the multiplex PCR reads. The sample holds some 320,000 distinct CDR3 sequences, approximately 15% seen once. The germline CDR1 and CDR2 sequences are LGHDT and YNNKEL (reference sequence). This CDR3 is 14 amino acids long. PBMCs were sourced from 9 to 10 ml fresh peripheral blood. Notes on this clonotype: What it recognizes is unknown.

Sequences were obtained from blood. V usage is TRBV3-1 and J usage is TRBJ2-5; TRBD2 matches at 11 bases. The J call may not be correct, given that the DNA end is closer to TRBJ2-1. This TCR was sampled from a woman aged 40 to 50 with Graves' ophthalmopathy. The CDR3 sequence: CASSQLAGGETQFF. The CDR3 region has the DNA TGTGCCAGCAGCCAGCTAGCGGGAGGAGAGACCCAGTTCTTC.